The T cell receptor beta chain under discussion was sequenced for a study of CD8+CD57+ T cells in acquired aplastic anemia. General study points: A set of more than 25 CD8+ CDR3 sequences was shared between patients and controls, and these sequences appeared highly expressed in patients. Between the patient and control groups, CD8+ Simpson's diversity did not differ significantly.

Genomic DNA, the template, was used for profiling of the TCR beta VDJ and CDR3. TCRdb re-called the reads with MiXCR, one entry per CDR3 protein. Of approximately 260,000 distinct CDR3 sequences in the sample, approximately 86% were seen once. Patients chosen for sequencing had CD8+CD57+ cells that had expanded, as shown by flow cytometry. Per the germline V gene, CDR1 is LNHNV and CDR2 is YYDKDF (reference sequence). This CDR3 has 14 residues. As for this clonotype: Its matching antigen is unknown.

The chain uses TRBV15 and TRBJ2-3; no clear D. The J call may be incorrect, as the DNA end agrees better with TRBJ2-7. The sample taken for sequencing was sorted CD4+, CD8+, or CD8+CD57+ T cells (not recorded which) from PBMCs. The TCR originated in a human donor with aplastic anemia. The CDR3 DNA reads TGTGCCACCAGTGACGAGGAAAGCCAAGATACGCAGTACTTC. Its translation is CATSDEESQDTQYF.